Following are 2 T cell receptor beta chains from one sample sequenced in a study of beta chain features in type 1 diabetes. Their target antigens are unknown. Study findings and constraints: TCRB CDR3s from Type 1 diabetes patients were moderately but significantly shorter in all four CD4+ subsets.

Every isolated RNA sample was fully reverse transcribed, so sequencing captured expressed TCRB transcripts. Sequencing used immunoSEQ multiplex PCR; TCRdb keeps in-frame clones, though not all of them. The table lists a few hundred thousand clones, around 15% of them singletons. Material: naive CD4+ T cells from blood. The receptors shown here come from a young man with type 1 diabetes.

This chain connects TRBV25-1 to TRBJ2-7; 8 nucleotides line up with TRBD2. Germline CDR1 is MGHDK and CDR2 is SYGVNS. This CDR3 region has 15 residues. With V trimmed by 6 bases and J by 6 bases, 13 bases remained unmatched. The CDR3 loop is CASSRVGSGKVEQYF. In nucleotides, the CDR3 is TGTGCCAGCAGCCGGGTGGGTAGCGGGAAGGTCGAGCAGTACTTC.

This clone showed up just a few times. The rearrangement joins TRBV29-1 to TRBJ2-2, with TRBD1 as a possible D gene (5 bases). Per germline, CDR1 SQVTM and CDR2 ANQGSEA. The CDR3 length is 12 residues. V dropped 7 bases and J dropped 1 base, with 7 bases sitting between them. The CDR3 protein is CSATENTGELFF. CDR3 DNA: TGCAGCGCGACAGAGAACACCGGGGAGCTGTTTTTT.